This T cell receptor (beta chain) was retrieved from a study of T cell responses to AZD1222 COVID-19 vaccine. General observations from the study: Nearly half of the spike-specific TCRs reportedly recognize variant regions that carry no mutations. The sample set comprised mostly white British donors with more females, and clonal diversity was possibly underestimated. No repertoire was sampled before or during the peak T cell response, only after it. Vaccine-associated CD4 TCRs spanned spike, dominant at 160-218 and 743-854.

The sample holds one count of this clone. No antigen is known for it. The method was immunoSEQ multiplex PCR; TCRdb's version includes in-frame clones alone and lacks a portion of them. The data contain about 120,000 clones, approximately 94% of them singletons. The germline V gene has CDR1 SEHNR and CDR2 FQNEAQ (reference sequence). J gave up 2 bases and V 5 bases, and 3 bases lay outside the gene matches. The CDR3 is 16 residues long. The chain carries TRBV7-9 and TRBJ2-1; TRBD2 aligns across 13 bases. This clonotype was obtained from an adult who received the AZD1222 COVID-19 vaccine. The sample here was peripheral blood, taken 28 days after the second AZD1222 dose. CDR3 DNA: TGTGCCAGCAGCACCGGGACTAGCGGGACCTACAATGAGCAGTTCTTC. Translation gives CASSTGTSGTYNEQFF.